This TCR beta chain was captured by sequencing in a study of T cells in Graves' hyperthyroidism and ophthalmopathy. Each diagnosis drew on symptoms, thyroxine, TRAb, thyroid ultrasound and orbital computed tomography findings. This clonotype came up a few times. The source material, RNA transcripts, was used to amplify TCR beta CDR3 regions. HTBI primers were employed in a first-round RT-PCR of the TCR CDR3. TCRdb re-called the multiplex PCR reads with MiXCR, one entry per CDR3 protein. The sample yields hundreds of thousands of distinct CDR3 sequences, about 38% seen once. This receptor was identified in a young man with Graves' hyperthyroidism. The sample taken for sequencing was blood.

CDR3 bases: TGCAGTGCTAGAGATTCTGCCAGCCAAGAGACCCAGTACTTC. It codes for CSARDSASQETQYF. The chain is built from TRBV20-1 and TRBJ2-5; D not resolved. Trimming removed 0 bases from V and 1 base from J, with 9 bases in between. The CDR3 is made up of 14 amino acids. Germline V gene sequence: CDR1 DFQATT, CDR2 SNEGSKA (reference sequence).